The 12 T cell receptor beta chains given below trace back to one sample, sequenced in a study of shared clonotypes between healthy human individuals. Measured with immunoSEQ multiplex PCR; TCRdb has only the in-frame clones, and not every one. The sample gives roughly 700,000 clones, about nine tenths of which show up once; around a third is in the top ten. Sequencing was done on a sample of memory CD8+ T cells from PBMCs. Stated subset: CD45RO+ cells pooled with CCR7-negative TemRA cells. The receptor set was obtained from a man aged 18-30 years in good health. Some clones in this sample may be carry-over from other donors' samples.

Here the CDR3 DNA reads TGTGCCAGCAGCTACATCTCCGAGTCGAACACTGAAGCTTTCTTT. It encodes CASSYISESNTEAFF. This chain connects TRBV7-9 to TRBJ1-1; the D is unclear. CDR3 length equals 15 residues. Trimming pared 4 bases from V and 1 base from J, leaving 13 bases between. Germline V gene sequence: CDR1 SEHNR, CDR2 FQNEAQ (reference sequence).

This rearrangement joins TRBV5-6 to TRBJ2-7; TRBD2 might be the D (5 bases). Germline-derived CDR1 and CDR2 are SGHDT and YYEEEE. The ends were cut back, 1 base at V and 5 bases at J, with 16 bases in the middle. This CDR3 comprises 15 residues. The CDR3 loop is CASSLYGGSRDEQYF. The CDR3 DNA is TGTGCCAGCAGCTTGTACGGCGGGTCCCGTGACGAGCAGTACTTC.

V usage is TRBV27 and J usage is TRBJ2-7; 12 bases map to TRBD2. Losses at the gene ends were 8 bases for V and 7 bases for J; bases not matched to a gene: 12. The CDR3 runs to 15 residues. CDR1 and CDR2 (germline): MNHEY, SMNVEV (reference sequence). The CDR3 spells CASARPASGRVEQYF. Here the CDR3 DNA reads TGTGCCAGCGCGCGCCCGGCTAGCGGGAGGGTGGAGCAGTACTTC.

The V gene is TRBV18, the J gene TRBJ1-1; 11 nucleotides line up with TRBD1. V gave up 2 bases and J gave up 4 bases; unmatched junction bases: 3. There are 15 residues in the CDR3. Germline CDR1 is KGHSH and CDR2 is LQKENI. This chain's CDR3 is CASSPAGQGGTEAFF. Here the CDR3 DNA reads TGTGCCAGCTCACCAGCGGGACAGGGGGGCACTGAAGCTTTCTTT.

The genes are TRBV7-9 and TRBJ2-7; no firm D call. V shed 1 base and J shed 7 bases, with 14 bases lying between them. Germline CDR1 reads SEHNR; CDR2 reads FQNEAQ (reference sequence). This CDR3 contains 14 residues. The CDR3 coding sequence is TGTGCCAGCAGCTTAGGGCGTAGCTCGTGGGAGCAGTACTTC. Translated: CASSLGRSSWEQYF.

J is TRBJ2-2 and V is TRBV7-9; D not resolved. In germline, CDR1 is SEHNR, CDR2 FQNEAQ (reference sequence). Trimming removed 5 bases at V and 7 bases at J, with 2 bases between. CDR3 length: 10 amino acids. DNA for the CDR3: TGTGCCAGCAGCGACGGGGAGCTGTTTTTT. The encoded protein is CASSDGELFF.

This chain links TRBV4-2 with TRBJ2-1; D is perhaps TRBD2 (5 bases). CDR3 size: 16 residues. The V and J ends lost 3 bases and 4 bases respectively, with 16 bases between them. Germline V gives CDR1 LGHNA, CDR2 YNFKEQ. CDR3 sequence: CASSHRRTGIYNEQFF. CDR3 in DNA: TGTGCCAGCAGCCACCGCAGGACCGGGATTTACAATGAGCAGTTCTTC.

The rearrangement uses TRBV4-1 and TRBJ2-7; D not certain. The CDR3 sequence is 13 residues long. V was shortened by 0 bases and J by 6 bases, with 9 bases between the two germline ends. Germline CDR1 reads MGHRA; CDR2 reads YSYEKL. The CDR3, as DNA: TGCGCCAGCAGCCAAGAAAGATCCCCCGAGCAGTACTTC. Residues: CASSQERSPEQYF.

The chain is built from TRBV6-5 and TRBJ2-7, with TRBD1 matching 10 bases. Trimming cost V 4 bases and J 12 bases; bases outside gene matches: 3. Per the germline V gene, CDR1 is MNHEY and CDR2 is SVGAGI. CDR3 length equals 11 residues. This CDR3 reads CASSSGTGVYF. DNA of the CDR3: TGTGCCAGCAGTTCCGGGACAGGGGTGTACTTC.

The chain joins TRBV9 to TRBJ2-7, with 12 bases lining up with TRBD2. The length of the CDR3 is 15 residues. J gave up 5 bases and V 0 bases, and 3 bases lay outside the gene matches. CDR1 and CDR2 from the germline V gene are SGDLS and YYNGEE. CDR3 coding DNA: TGTGCCAGCAGCGTAGCGACTAGCGGGGGCCACGAGCAGTACTTC. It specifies CASSVATSGGHEQYF.

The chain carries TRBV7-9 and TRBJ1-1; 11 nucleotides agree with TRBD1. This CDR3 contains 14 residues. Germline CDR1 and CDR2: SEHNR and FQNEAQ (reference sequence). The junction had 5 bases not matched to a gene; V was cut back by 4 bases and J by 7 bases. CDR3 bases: TGTGCCAGCAGCTCCGGACAGGGGGCGGTTGAAGCTTTCTTT. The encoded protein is CASSSGQGAVEAFF.

The CDR3 DNA reads as TGTGCCAGCAGTTACGATCGGAGGGACAATGAAAAACTGTTTTTT. Translating gives CASSYDRRDNEKLFF. The J gene is TRBJ1-4, the V gene TRBV6-6; the D gene is possibly TRBD1 (5 bases). This CDR3 has 15 residues. V was cut by 2 bases and J by 5 bases, with 12 bases left in between. CDR1 is MNHNY and CDR2 is SVGAGI in the germline V gene (reference sequence).